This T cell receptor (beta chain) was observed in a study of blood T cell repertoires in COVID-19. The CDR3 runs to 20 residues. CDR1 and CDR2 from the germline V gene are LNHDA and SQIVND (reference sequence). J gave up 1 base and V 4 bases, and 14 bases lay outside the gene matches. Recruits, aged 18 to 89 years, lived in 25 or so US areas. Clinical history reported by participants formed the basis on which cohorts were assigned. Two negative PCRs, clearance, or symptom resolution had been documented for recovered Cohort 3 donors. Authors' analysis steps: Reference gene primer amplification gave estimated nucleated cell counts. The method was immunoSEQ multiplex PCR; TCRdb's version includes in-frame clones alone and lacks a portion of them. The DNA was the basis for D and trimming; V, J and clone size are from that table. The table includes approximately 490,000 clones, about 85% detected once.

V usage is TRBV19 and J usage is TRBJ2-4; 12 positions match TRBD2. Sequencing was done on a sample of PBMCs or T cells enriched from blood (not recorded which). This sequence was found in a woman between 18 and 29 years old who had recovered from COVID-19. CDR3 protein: CASSKQGPSGGAGAKNIQYF. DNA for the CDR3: TGTGCCAGTAGTAAGCAAGGGCCTAGCGGGGGGGCCGGGGCCAAAAACATTCAGTACTTC.